This T cell receptor (beta chain) came from a study of Graves' ophthalmopathy and Graves' hyperthyroidism. The wider study: Peripheral blood was obtained at first diagnosis, ahead of any treatment. General study points: The model achieved roughly 66% sensitivity and roughly 72% specificity for ophthalmopathy progression.

Diagnosis used clinical symptoms, serum thyroxine, TRAb, thyroid ultrasound and orbital computed tomography. The germline V gene encodes CDR1 LNHDA and CDR2 SQIVND (reference sequence). Between the trimmed V and J ends, which lost 11 bases and 2 bases, there was a span of 18 bases. This CDR3 is built from 15 residues. A single count supports this clonotype. The antigen is not known. TCR beta CDR3 regions were amplified from RNA transcripts. First-round RT-PCR with HTBI primers preceded a second-round multiplex PCR. One entry per CDR3 protein results from TCRdb running MiXCR on the multiplex PCR reads. The table lists 650,000 to 900,000 distinct CDR3 sequences, approximately 40% of them singletons.

The TCR was taken from an adult man with Graves' ophthalmopathy. Sample: peripheral blood. The rearrangement uses TRBV19 and TRBJ1-4; no reliable D call. CDR3 sequence (DNA): TGTGCCTCAGGACGGGGAATGAACACTAATGAAAAACTGTTTTTT. It yields the protein CASGRGMNTNEKLFF.